These 24 T cell receptor beta chains were all obtained from the same sample, sequenced in a study of PD-L1 blockade in urothelial cancer. The repertoire was sequenced with immunoSEQ multiplex PCR; TCRdb's copy has only in-frame clones and lacks some. Among 80,000 to 95,000 clones, around four fifths were seen once, and the ten largest hold 8.4%. Time point here: peripheral blood 6 weeks after treatment start. The source was PBMCs, collected around atezolizumab (anti-PD-L1) treatment. All receptors come from a man in his 70s with urothelial cancer.

The rearrangement joins TRBV10-3 to TRBJ1-1; no firm D call. V was pared by 2 bases and J by 4 bases, with 14 bases between. CDR1 is ENHRY, CDR2 SYGVKD, per germline. There are 15 residues in the CDR3. The CDR3 DNA reads as TGTGCCATCAGTGAGAACCGGGAGGCCGGCACTGAAGCTTTCTTT. Protein product: CAISENREAGTEAFF.

This clone was detected ten times or more. The chain uses TRBV5-1 and TRBJ2-3; 7 bases agree with TRBD1. V lost 5 bases and J lost 6; bases outside the gene matches: 6. This CDR3 spans 13 amino acids. Germline V gives CDR1 SGHRS, CDR2 YFSETQ. The CDR3 here is CASRGTGADTQYF. CDR3 nucleotide sequence: TGCGCCAGCAGAGGTACAGGGGCGGATACGCAGTATTTT. Filled out from reference TRBV5-1 and TRBJ2-3, the complete variable domain reads KAGVTQTPRYLIKTRGQQVTLSCSPISGHRSVSWYQQTPGQGLQFLFEYFSETQRNKGNFPGRFSGRQFSNSRSEMNVSTLELGDSALYLCASRGTGADTQYFGPGTRLTVL.

The chain combines TRBV6-5 with TRBJ1-2; possibly TRBD1 for D (6 bases). Germline assignment: CDR1 MNHEY and CDR2 SVGAGI. The CDR3 sequence is 13 residues long. Between the trimmed V and J ends, which lost 9 bases and 7 bases, there was a span of 18 bases. CDR3 protein: CASWTAARGGYTF. The CDR3 nucleotides are TGTGCCAGTTGGACAGCCGCGAGGGGTGGCTACACCTTC.

The rearrangement uses TRBV7-9 and TRBJ2-3; TRBD2 matches 9 bases. V shed 1 base and J 2 bases; nucleotides not matched to a gene: 4. CDR1 is SEHNR, CDR2 FQNEAQ, per germline (reference sequence). The CDR3 has 16 amino acids. The CDR3 nucleotides are TGTGCCAGCAGCTTAGATGCGGGAGGGCCCACAGATACGCAGTATTTT. Residues: CASSLDAGGPTDTQYF.

The chain links TRBV5-1 to TRBJ1-4; D possibly corresponds to TRBD1 (5 bases). CDR1 and CDR2 (germline): SGHRS, YFSETQ. V was cut by 4 bases and J by 6 bases, with 13 bases left in between. The CDR3 has 14 residues. CDR3 region: CASSTSGLDEKLFF. CDR3 sequence (DNA): TGCGCCAGCAGCACTTCAGGGTTGGATGAAAAACTGTTTTTT.

The V and J genes are TRBV4-3 and TRBJ2-1, with unresolved D. Germline CDR1 LGHNA, CDR2 YSLEER. This CDR3 is 12 amino acids long. V shed 0 bases and J shed 8 bases, with 5 bases lying between them. CDR3 region: CASSQESHEQFF. The CDR3 DNA sequence: TGCGCCAGCAGCCAAGAGAGCCATGAGCAGTTCTTC.

This clone was observed a few times. The chain joins TRBV27 to TRBJ2-1, with 9 bases fitting TRBD1. In germline, CDR1 is MNHEY, CDR2 SMNVEV (reference sequence). The CDR3 spans 14 residues. Unmatched junction bases numbered 7, after V lost 3 bases and J lost 10 bases. The CDR3: CASSFSTGGHEQFF. The CDR3, as DNA: TGTGCCAGCAGTTTCTCGACAGGGGGACACGAGCAGTTCTTC.

This sequence joins TRBV7-2 and TRBJ2-4; a possible D gene is TRBD2 (6 bases). Germline V gene lookup returns CDR1 SGHTA and CDR2 FQGNSA. Trimming took off 2 bases at V and 1 base at J, with 12 bases between the two ends. The CDR3 loop spans 16 amino acids. CDR3 sequence: CASSLLGGLAKNIQYF. CDR3 nucleotide sequence: TGTGCCAGCAGCTTACTGGGGGGTCTGGCCAAAAACATTCAGTACTTC.

The chain uses TRBV27 and TRBJ1-5, with D perhaps matching TRBD1 (5 bases). V was clipped by 6 bases and J by 5 bases, with 17 bases between them. This CDR3 spans 15 amino acids. Per the germline V gene, CDR1 is MNHEY and CDR2 is SMNVEV (reference sequence). CDR3 in DNA: TGTGCCAGCAGAACCCACGACAGCCCTGATCAGCCCCAGCATTTT. This translates into CASRTHDSPDQPQHF.

V is TRBV6-1 and J is TRBJ1-2; no firm D call. V gave up 4 bases and J gave up 0 bases, with 15 bases separating them. Germline CDR1 and CDR2: MNHNS and SASEGT. This CDR3 region has 16 residues. The CDR3 DNA is TGTGCCAGCAGTGGTACTTCGGGAATTCCTAACTATGGCTACACCTTC. Amino acids: CASSGTSGIPNYGYTF.

This chain joins TRBV7-2 and TRBJ2-5; 15 bases are shared with TRBD2. The trim removed 5 bases at V and 5 bases at J, leaving 6 bases unmatched. CDR3 length equals 16 residues. Germline values: CDR1 SGHTA, CDR2 FQGNSA. The CDR3 reads CASSPGLAGGPETQYF. Written as DNA, the CDR3 is TGTGCCAGCAGCCCCGGACTAGCGGGAGGGCCGGAGACCCAGTACTTC.

The chain carries TRBV5-5 and TRBJ1-5, with no clear D. With 3 bases removed from V and 4 bases from J, the gap between germline ends came to 11 bases. CDR3 length equals 14 residues. Germline loops: CDR1 SGHKS, CDR2 YYEKEE (reference sequence). CDR3 DNA: TGTGCCAGCAGCTATGGAGGTTGGAATCAGCCCCAGCATTTT. Encoded protein: CASSYGGWNQPQHF. Full variable domain (outside the CDR3, taken from reference TRBV5-5 and TRBJ1-5): DAGVTQSPTHLIKTRGQQVTLRCSPISGHKSVSWYQQVLGQGPQFIFQYYEKEERGRGNFPDRFSARQFPNYSSELNVNALLLGDSALYLCASSYGGWNQPQHFGDGTRLSIL.

The rearrangement joins TRBV19 to TRBJ1-1; no clear D gene. The CDR3 is 14 residues long. The V gene's germline CDR1 is LNHDA and CDR2 SQIVND (reference sequence). The V end was cut by 7 bases, the J end by 6 bases, with 18 bases between. CDR3 in DNA: TGTGCCAGTACTTTGGTCGCAGGAGGCTCTGAAGCTTTCTTT. Translating it yields CASTLVAGGSEAFF.

A single count supports this clone. The chain is built from TRBV6-1 and TRBJ1-4, with D tentatively TRBD1 (5 bases). The CDR3 spans 15 residues. Trimming stripped 4 bases from V and 5 bases from J, with 14 bases between. The V gene's germline CDR1 is MNHNS and CDR2 SASEGT. The CDR3 protein is CASSGEGSSNEKLFF. Written as DNA, the CDR3 is TGTGCCAGCAGTGGGGAGGGGTCTTCCAATGAAAAACTGTTTTTT.

V gene TRBV7-2 combines with J gene TRBJ2-7, with TRBD2 matching 8 bases. The ends lost 5 bases at V and 3 bases at J; junction bases unmatched: 9. The germline gives CDR1 SGHTA, CDR2 FQGNSA. The CDR3 runs to 15 residues. The CDR3 here is CASSLWVAGSYEQYF. In nucleotides, the CDR3 is TGTGCCAGCAGCCTCTGGGTAGCGGGGAGCTACGAGCAGTACTTC.

CDR3 sequence: CASSSTSSGGAYEQYF. Written as DNA, the CDR3 is TGCGCCAGCAGCTCAACTTCTAGCGGGGGGGCGTACGAGCAGTACTTC. The rearrangement uses TRBV4-1 and TRBJ2-7, with 12 bases lining up with TRBD2. CDR1 and CDR2 (germline): MGHRA, YSYEKL. V trimming: 5 bases; J trimming: 4 bases; junction bases outside the gene matches: 9. The CDR3 contains 16 residues.

The V call is TRBV30, the J call TRBJ1-2; D is possibly TRBD1 (6 bases). This CDR3 has 12 amino acids. Trimming shortened V by 2 bases and J by 7 bases, and 11 bases separated the two germline ends. CDR1 and CDR2 from the germline V gene are GTSNPN and SVGIG (reference sequence). The CDR3: CAWSPSRGGYTF. The CDR3 DNA is TGTGCCTGGAGTCCTTCCAGGGGTGGCTACACCTTC.

The V gene is TRBV19, the J gene TRBJ1-2, with D uncertain. Germline CDR1 LNHDA, CDR2 SQIVND (reference sequence). Deletions cut 3 bases from V and 4 bases from J, with 15 bases between. CDR3 size: 15 residues. CDR3 sequence: CASSMEGVPPYGYTF. CDR3 DNA sequence: TGTGCCAGTAGTATGGAGGGAGTCCCCCCCTATGGCTACACCTTC.

The CDR3 DNA reads as TGTGCCAGCAGTGACGGGTCCGGGGAGACCCAGTACTTC. Protein: CASSDGSGETQYF. The chain is built from TRBV2 and TRBJ2-5, with D unresolved. The CDR3 is 13 residues long. V shed 3 bases and J shed 5 bases, with 10 bases lying between them. CDR1 SNHLY and CDR2 FYNNEI come from the germline V gene.

The rearrangement uses TRBV19 and TRBJ1-1, with TRBD1 as a possible D gene (6 bases). V lost 5 bases and J lost 2, with 12 bases in between. There are 14 residues in the CDR3. Germline V gene data show CDR1 as LNHDA and CDR2 as SQIVND (reference sequence). The CDR3 nucleotides read TGTGCCAGTAGTCCAACAGGGTTCAACACTGAAGCTTTCTTT. It encodes CASSPTGFNTEAFF.

The chain recombines TRBV28 with TRBJ2-2; the D gene is possibly TRBD1 (6 bases). The germline gives CDR1 MDHEN, CDR2 SYDVKM. The CDR3 sequence is 15 residues long. The V end lost 5 bases, the J end lost 0 bases, and 10 bases lay between the germline ends. The CDR3: CASSRGHANTGELFF. Written as DNA, the CDR3 is TGTGCCAGCAGTCGGGGACACGCGAACACCGGGGAGCTGTTTTTT.

The V gene is TRBV9, the J gene TRBJ2-3; the match to TRBD1 covers 10 bases. The germline CDR1 and CDR2 sequences are SGDLS and YYNGEE. The V gene end was trimmed by 4 bases and the J gene end by 5 bases; junction bases not matched to a gene: 7. The CDR3 runs to 15 residues. This CDR3 is CASSKGQGYGDTQYF. The CDR3 DNA reads as TGTGCCAGCAGCAAGGGACAGGGGTATGGAGATACGCAGTATTTT. Using reference TRBV9 and TRBJ2-3 for the parts outside the CDR3, the full variable domain is DSGVTQTPKHLITATGQRVTLRCSPRSGDLSVYWYQQSLDQGLQFLIQYYNGEERAKGNILERFSAQQFPDLHSELNLSSLELGDSALYFCASSKGQGYGDTQYFGPGTRLTVL.

This chain uses TRBV7-3 with TRBJ1-4; TRBD1 might be the D (5 bases). The CDR3 runs 18 residues. Germline V lookup: CDR1 SGHTA, CDR2 FQGTGA. Trimming cost V 0 bases and J 0 bases, with 14 bases left between them. DNA for the CDR3: TGTGCCAGCAGCTTAACGGGGCAACATCCTGCAACTAATGAAAAACTGTTTTTT. This sequence encodes CASSLTGQHPATNEKLFF.

The chain links TRBV5-5 to TRBJ1-2, with a tentative D call TRBD1 (6 bases). The CDR3 length is 11 residues. Trimming left V 3 bases short and J 7 bases short, with 7 bases between. Germline V gene lookup returns CDR1 SGHKS and CDR2 YYEKEE (reference sequence). In DNA, the CDR3 is TGTGCCAGCAGCTCAGGGGTTGGCTACACCTTC. Amino acids: CASSSGVGYTF.